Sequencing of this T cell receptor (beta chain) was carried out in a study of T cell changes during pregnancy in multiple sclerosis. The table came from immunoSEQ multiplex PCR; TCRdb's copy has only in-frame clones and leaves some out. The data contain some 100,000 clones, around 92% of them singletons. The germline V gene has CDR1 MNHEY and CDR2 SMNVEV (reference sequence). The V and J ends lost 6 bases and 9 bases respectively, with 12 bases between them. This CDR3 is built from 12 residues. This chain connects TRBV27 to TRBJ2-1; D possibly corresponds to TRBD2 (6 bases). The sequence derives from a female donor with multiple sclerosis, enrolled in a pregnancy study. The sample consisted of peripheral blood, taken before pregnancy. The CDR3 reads CASRGGRIEQFF. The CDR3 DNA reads TGTGCCAGCAGAGGAGGGCGCATTGAGCAGTTCTTC.